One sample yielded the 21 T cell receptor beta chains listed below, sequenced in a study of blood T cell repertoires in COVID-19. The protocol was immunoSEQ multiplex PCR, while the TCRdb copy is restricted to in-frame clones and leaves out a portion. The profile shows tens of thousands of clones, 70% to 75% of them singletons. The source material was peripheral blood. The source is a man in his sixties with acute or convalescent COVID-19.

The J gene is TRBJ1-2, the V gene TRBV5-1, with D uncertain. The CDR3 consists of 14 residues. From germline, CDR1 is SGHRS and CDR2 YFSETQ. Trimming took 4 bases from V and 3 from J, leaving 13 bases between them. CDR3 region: CASSLAGEDYGYTF. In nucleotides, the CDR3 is TGCGCCAGCAGCCTCGCGGGTGAGGACTATGGCTACACCTTC.

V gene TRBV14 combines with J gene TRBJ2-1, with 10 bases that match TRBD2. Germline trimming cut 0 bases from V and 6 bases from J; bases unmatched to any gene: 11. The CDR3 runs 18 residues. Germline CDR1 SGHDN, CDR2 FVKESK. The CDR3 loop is CASSQEVVVSGGSNEQFF. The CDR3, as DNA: TGTGCCAGCAGCCAAGAGGTAGTGGTTAGCGGGGGGAGCAATGAGCAGTTCTTC.

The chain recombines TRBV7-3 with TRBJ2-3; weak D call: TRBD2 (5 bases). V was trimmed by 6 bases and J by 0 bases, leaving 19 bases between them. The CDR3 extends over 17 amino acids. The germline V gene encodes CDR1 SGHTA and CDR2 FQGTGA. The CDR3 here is CASSSHGGRLSTDTQYF. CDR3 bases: TGTGCCAGCAGTTCACATGGCGGGCGGCTTAGCACAGATACGCAGTATTTT.

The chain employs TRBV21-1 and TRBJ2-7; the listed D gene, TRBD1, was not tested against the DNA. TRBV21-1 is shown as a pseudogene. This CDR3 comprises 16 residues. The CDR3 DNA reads TGTGCCAGCAGCAAAATCCGGGACAGGGGACCCTACGAGCAGTACGTC. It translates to CASSKIRDRGPYEQYV.

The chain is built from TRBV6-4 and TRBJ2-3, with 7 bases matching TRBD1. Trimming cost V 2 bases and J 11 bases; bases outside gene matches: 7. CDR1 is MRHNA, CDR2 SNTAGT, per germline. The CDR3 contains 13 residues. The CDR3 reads CASSDSRDSKQYF. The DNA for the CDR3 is TGTGCCAGCAGTGACAGCCGGGACAGTAAGCAGTATTTT.

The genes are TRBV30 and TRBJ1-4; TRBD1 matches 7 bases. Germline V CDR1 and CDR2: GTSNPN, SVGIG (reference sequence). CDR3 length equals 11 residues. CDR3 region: CSAGGNEKLFF. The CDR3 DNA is TGTAGTGCAGGGGGGAATGAAAAACTGTTTTTT.

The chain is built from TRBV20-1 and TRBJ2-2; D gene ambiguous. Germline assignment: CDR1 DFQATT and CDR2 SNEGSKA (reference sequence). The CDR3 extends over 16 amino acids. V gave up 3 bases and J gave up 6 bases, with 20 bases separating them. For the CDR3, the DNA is TGCAGTGCTAGTGACTTCCTCCATGGTAGCTCCGGGGAGCTGTTTTTT. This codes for CSASDFLHGSSGELFF.

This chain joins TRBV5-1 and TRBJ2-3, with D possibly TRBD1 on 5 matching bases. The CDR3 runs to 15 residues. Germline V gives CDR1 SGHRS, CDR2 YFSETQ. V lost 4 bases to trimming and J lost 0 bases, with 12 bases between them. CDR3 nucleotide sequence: TGCGCCAGCAGCGTTCAGGACACGAGCACAGATACGCAGTATTTT. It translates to CASSVQDTSTDTQYF.

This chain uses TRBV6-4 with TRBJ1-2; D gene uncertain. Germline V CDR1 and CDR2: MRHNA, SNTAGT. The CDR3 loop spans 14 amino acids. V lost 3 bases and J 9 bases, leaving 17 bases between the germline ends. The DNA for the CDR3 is TGTGCCAGCAGTGAGGGCTTGAACAGTTATAGCTACACCTTC. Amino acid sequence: CASSEGLNSYSYTF.

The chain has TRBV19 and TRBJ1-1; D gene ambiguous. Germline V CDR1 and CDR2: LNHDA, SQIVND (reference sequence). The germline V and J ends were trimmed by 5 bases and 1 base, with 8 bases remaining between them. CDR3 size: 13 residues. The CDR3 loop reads CASSPGPNTEAFF. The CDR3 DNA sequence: TGTGCCAGTAGTCCGGGTCCGAACACTGAAGCTTTCTTT.

The chain's CDR3 is CASSVRGGISGETQYF. DNA of the CDR3: TGTGCCAGCAGTGTTAGGGGGGGAATTTCGGGAGAGACCCAGTACTTC. This chain connects TRBV6-1 to TRBJ2-5; D is perhaps TRBD2 (7 bases). Germline CDR1 MNHNS, CDR2 SASEGT. The CDR3 has 16 residues. V was shortened by 4 bases and J by 4 bases, with 19 bases between the two germline ends.

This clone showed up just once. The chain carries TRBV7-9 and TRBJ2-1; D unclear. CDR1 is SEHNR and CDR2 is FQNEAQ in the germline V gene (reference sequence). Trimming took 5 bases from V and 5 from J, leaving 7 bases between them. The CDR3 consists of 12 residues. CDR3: CASSVSNNEQFF. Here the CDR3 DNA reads TGTGCCAGCAGCGTCAGTAACAATGAGCAGTTCTTC. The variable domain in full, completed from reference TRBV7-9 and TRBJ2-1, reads DTGVSQNPRHKITKRGQNVTFRCDPISEHNRLYWYRQTLGQGPEFLTYFQNEAQLEKSRLLSDRFSAERPKGSFSTLEIQRTEQGDSAMYLCASSVSNNEQFFGPGTRLTVL.

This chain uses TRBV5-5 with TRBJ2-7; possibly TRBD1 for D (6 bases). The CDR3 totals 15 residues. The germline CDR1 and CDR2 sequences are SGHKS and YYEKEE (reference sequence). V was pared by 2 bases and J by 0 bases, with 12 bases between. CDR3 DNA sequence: TGTGCCAGCAGCTTACAGGGTACCAGCTCCTACGAGCAGTACGTC. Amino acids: CASSLQGTSSYEQYV.

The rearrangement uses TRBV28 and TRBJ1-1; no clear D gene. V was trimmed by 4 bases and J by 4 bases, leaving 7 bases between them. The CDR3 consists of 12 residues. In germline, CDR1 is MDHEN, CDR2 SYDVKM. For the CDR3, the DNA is TGTGCCAGCAGTTACAGCCTCACTGAAGCTTTCTTT. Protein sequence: CASSYSLTEAFF.

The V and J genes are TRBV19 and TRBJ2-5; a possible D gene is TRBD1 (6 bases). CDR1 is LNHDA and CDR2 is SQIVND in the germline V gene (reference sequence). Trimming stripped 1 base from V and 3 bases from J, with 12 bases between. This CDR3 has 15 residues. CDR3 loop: CASSIAADRKETQYF. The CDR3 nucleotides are TGTGCCAGTAGTATAGCCGCGGACAGAAAAGAGACCCAGTACTTC.

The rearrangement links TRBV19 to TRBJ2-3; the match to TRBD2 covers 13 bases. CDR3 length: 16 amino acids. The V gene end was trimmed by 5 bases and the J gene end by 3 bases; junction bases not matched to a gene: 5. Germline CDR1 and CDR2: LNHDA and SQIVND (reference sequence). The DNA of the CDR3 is TGTGCCAGTAGTCCGAGGACTAGCGGGAGAACAGATACGCAGTATTTT. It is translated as CASSPRTSGRTDTQYF.

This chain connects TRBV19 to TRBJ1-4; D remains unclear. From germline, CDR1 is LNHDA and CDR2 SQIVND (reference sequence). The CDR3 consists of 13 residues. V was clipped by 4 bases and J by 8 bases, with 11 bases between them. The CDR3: CASSTQVREKLFF. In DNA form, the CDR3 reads TGTGCCAGTAGTACTCAGGTTAGGGAAAAACTGTTTTTT. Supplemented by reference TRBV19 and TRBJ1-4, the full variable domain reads DGGITQSPKYLFRKEGQNVTLSCEQNLNHDAMYWYRQDPGQGLRLIYYSQIVNDFQKGDIAEGYSVSREKKESFPLTVTSAQKNPTAFYLCASSTQVREKLFFGSGTQLSVL.

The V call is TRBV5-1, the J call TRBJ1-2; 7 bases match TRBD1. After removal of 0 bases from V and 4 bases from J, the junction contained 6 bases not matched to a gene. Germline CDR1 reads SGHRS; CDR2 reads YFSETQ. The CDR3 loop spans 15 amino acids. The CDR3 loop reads CASSLAGGDSYGYTF. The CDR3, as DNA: TGCGCCAGCAGCTTGGCCGGGGGGGACAGCTATGGCTACACCTTC.

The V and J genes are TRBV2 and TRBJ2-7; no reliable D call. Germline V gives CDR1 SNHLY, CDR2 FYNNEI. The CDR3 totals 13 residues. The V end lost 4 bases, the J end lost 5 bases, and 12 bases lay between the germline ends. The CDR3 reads CASSGIIRDEQYF. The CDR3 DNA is TGTGCCAGCAGTGGTATAATTCGGGACGAGCAGTACTTC.

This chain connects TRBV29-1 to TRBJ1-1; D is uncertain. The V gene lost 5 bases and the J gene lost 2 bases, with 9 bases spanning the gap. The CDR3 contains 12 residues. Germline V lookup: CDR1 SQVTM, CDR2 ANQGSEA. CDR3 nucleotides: TGCAGCGTTCGGAGCACTAACACTGAAGCTTTCTTT. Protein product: CSVRSTNTEAFF.

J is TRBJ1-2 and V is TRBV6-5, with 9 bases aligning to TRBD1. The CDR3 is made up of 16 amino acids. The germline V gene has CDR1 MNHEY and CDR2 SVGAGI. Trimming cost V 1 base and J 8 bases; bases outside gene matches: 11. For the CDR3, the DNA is TGTGCCAGCAGTTACTTGAAGGGACAGGGTATGATCGGCTACACCTTC. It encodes CASSYLKGQGMIGYTF.